The 27 T cell receptor beta chains presented below share a single source sample, sequenced in a study of identifying expanded T cells in peripheral blood. Sequenced by immunoSEQ multiplex PCR; TCRdb stores in-frame clones only, minus some. The sample records just under 65,000 clones, about 89% being singletons. The material sequenced was blood. The receptors stem from a person between 18 and 75 years old in good health.

The chain employs TRBV9 and TRBJ1-6; D uncertain. The length of the CDR3 is 15 residues. The V and J ends lost 0 bases and 6 bases respectively, with 10 bases between them. The germline V gene encodes CDR1 SGDLS and CDR2 YYNGEE. The CDR3 DNA follows: TGTGCCAGCAGCGTAGGAGGGATGAGTAATTCACCCCTCCACTTT. Amino acids: CASSVGGMSNSPLHF. The variable domain in full, with the rest retrieved from reference TRBV9 and TRBJ1-6, is DSGVTQTPKHLITATGQRVTLRCSPRSGDLSVYWYQQSLDQGLQFLIQYYNGEERAKGNILERFSAQQFPDLHSELNLSSLELGDSALYFCASSVGGMSNSPLHFGNGTRLTVT.

Here the CDR3 DNA reads TGTGCCACCGCCGGGACTGTGAACACCGGGGAGCTGTTTTTT. As protein: CATAGTVNTGELFF. The chain couples TRBV28 to TRBJ2-2; D is perhaps TRBD2 (6 bases). The V gene's germline CDR1 is MDHEN and CDR2 SYDVKM. V was pared by 10 bases and J by 1 base, with 13 bases between. The CDR3 runs to 14 residues.

This chain connects TRBV5-1 to TRBJ2-3; a weak D match, TRBD2 (6 bases). V was trimmed by 2 bases and J by 3 bases, leaving 10 bases between them. CDR3 length: 14 residues. The germline CDR1 and CDR2 sequences are SGHRS and YFSETQ. The CDR3 loop reads CASSLSGQTDTQYF. CDR3 in DNA: TGCGCCAGCAGCTTAAGCGGGCAGACAGATACGCAGTATTTT. Based on the CDR3 plus reference TRBV5-1 and TRBJ2-3, the full variable domain is KAGVTQTPRYLIKTRGQQVTLSCSPISGHRSVSWYQQTPGQGLQFLFEYFSETQRNKGNFPGRFSGRQFSNSRSEMNVSTLELGDSALYLCASSLSGQTDTQYFGPGTRLTVL.

The chain carries TRBV18 and TRBJ2-5; D is undetermined. Germline CDR1 is KGHSH and CDR2 is LQKENI. The CDR3 totals 17 residues. Trimming pared 0 bases from V and 2 bases from J, leaving 16 bases between. DNA for the CDR3: TGTGCCAGCTCACCACCAGGGCAGGTGAGAGAACAAGAGACCCAGTACTTC. It translates to CASSPPGQVREQETQYF.

In DNA, the CDR3 is TGTGCCAGCAGTTTAGCTCGGAGCGGGAGCGAAACAGATACGCAGTATTTT. Residues: CASSLARSGSETDTQYF. The rearrangement joins TRBV27 to TRBJ2-3, with 8 bases matching TRBD2. In germline, CDR1 is MNHEY, CDR2 SMNVEV (reference sequence). The CDR3 is 17 amino acids. V gave up 2 bases and J gave up 3 bases; unmatched junction bases: 10.

This chain links TRBV4-3 with TRBJ2-2; 7 nucleotides match TRBD1. The germline gives CDR1 LGHNA, CDR2 YSLEER. The CDR3 has 13 residues. The ends lost 6 bases at V and 7 bases at J; junction bases unmatched: 5. The chain's CDR3 is CASRPGGIGELFF. The CDR3 DNA sequence: TGCGCCAGCAGGCCAGGGGGTATCGGGGAGCTGTTTTTT.

This clone was picked up a small number of times. CDR3 coding DNA: TGTGCCAGCACCTCAGGATACAGTGGCTACACCTTC. Its protein product is CASTSGYSGYTF. The chain is built from TRBV6-1 and TRBJ1-2, with no clear D. Trimming left V 7 bases short and J 7 bases short, with 13 bases between. CDR3 length: 12 amino acids. Germline V gene lookup returns CDR1 MNHNS and CDR2 SASEGT.

The rearrangement uses TRBV28 and TRBJ2-7, with D maybe TRBD1 (5 bases). Trimming removed 5 bases from V and 4 bases from J, with 9 bases in between. The CDR3 contains 12 residues. Germline assignment: CDR1 MDHEN and CDR2 SYDVKM. The CDR3 sequence is CASSRAGYEQYF. The CDR3 coding sequence is TGTGCCAGCAGTCGCGCAGGGTACGAGCAGTACTTC.

The V and J genes are TRBV7-8 and TRBJ1-5; D possibly corresponds to TRBD1 (6 bases). This CDR3 region has 14 residues. The germline V gene has CDR1 SGHVS and CDR2 FQNEAQ. Trimming shortened V by 5 bases and J by 7 bases, and 15 bases separated the two germline ends. For the CDR3, the DNA is TGTGCCAGCAGCGGGCGTGGGGGCTGGCAGCCCCAGCATTTT. This encodes CASSGRGGWQPQHF.

The DNA of the CDR3 is TGTGCCAGCAGTGAAAGGACAGATACGCAGTATTTT. Protein sequence: CASSERTDTQYF. The rearrangement uses TRBV6-1 and TRBJ2-3; D uncertain. Between the trimmed V and J ends, which lost 2 bases and 3 bases, there was a span of 3 bases. This CDR3 has 12 amino acids. The V gene's germline CDR1 is MNHNS and CDR2 SASEGT.

This clone was seen once. The chain combines TRBV30 with TRBJ1-4; D unclear. The CDR3 covers 13 residues. CDR1 and CDR2 from the germline V gene are GTSNPN and SVGIG (reference sequence). The V and J ends lost 5 bases and 5 bases respectively, with 12 bases between them. Written as DNA, the CDR3 is TGTGCCTGGTCCGTGAGGCAAAATGAAAAACTGTTTTTT. This encodes CAWSVRQNEKLFF.

The rearrangement joins TRBV28 to TRBJ2-1, with 9 nucleotides matching TRBD1. Germline lookup yields CDR1 MDHEN and CDR2 SYDVKM. Trimming at V came to 7 bases and at J to 6 bases, leaving 31 bases not matched to a gene. The CDR3 extends over 22 amino acids. The CDR3 spells CASTLHPTAPLLQGAHCNEQFF. The CDR3 DNA follows: TGTGCCAGCACCCTACACCCTACCGCGCCCCTTCTACAGGGGGCGCATTGCAATGAGCAGTTCTTC.

The chain uses TRBV18 and TRBJ1-1, with D maybe TRBD1 (5 bases). The V and J ends lost 2 bases and 1 base respectively, with 11 bases between them. CDR1 and CDR2 (germline): KGHSH, LQKENI. The CDR3 contains 15 residues. Here the CDR3 reads CASSPIEGTNTEAFF. The CDR3 nucleotides read TGTGCCAGCTCACCAATTGAAGGGACGAACACTGAAGCTTTCTTT.

The J gene is TRBJ2-3, the V gene TRBV5-1, with a tentative D call TRBD1 (6 bases). Looked up from germline, CDR1 is SGHRS and CDR2 is YFSETQ. V gave up 2 bases and J gave up 0 bases, with 19 bases separating them. The CDR3 consists of 18 residues. CDR3 DNA sequence: TGCGCCAGCAGCTTAGCCCCAGGGGCAGCCCAAAGCACAGATACGCAGTATTTT. Its translation is CASSLAPGAAQSTDTQYF.

V usage is TRBV28 and J usage is TRBJ2-7, with 7 nucleotides matching TRBD2. This CDR3 region has 15 residues. Germline-derived CDR1 and CDR2 are MDHEN and SYDVKM. V shed 6 bases, J shed 1 base, and the junction held 9 bases outside the gene matches. As DNA, the CDR3 is TGTGCCAGCAGCCGCCGGTGGGAGGGGTCCTACGAGCAGTACTTC. Residues: CASSRRWEGSYEQYF.

This clone showed up just a few times. V and J are TRBV6-1 and TRBJ2-7; 7 positions agree with TRBD1. Germline assignment: CDR1 MNHNS and CDR2 SASEGT. J gave up 6 bases and V 6 bases, and 11 bases lay outside the gene matches. The CDR3 length is 14 residues. For the CDR3, the DNA is TGTGCCAGCAGGTATGTGGGACAGCCCGGCGAGCAGTACTTC. As protein: CASRYVGQPGEQYF.

The V call is TRBV29-1, the J call TRBJ1-5; D is unresolved. Looked up from germline, CDR1 is SQVTM and CDR2 is ANQGSEA. This CDR3 spans 15 amino acids. V lost 5 bases to trimming and J lost 0 bases, with 14 bases between them. The DNA of the CDR3 is TGCAGCGTTAAAACAGCGGGCCCTAGCAATCAGCCCCAGCATTTT. Encoded protein: CSVKTAGPSNQPQHF.

The CDR3 bases are TGTGCCAGCATACCGGGACAGGGAACCTACAATGAGCAGTTCTTC. Protein: CASIPGQGTYNEQFF. This chain links TRBV28 with TRBJ2-1, with 9 bases aligning to TRBD1. In germline, CDR1 is MDHEN, CDR2 SYDVKM. CDR3 length: 15 amino acids. V was pared by 7 bases and J by 2 bases, with 6 bases of the junction left unmatched. Based on the CDR3 plus reference TRBV28 and TRBJ2-1, the full variable domain is DVKVTQSSRYLVKRTGEKVFLECVQDMDHENMFWYRQDPGLGLRLIYFSYDVKMKEKGDIPEGYSVSREKKERFSLILESASTNQTSMYLCASIPGQGTYNEQFFGPGTRLTVL.

The chain carries TRBV6-1 and TRBJ2-3, with 7 bases that match TRBD2. The CDR3 length is 15 residues. Unmatched junction bases numbered 5, after V lost 1 base and J lost 4 bases. Germline lookup yields CDR1 MNHNS and CDR2 SASEGT. For the CDR3, the DNA is TGTGCCAGCAGTGAAGAGGGCGGGGGAGCAGATACGCAGTATTTT. Encoded protein: CASSEEGGGADTQYF.

The rearrangement links TRBV30 to TRBJ1-2; no definite D call. Germline CDR1 is GTSNPN and CDR2 is SVGIG (reference sequence). V lost 5 bases to trimming and J lost 8 bases, with 12 bases between them. This CDR3 has 11 amino acids. Here the CDR3 reads CAWDGLGGYTF. The CDR3 bases are TGTGCCTGGGACGGCCTCGGGGGCTACACCTTC.

Concerning this clone: Other DNA sequences within the sample encode an identical CDR3. V and J are TRBV10-3 and TRBJ2-5; D may be TRBD1 or TRBD2 (5 bases each). CDR3 size: 13 residues. The ends were cut back, 5 bases at V and 3 bases at J, with 10 bases in the middle. Germline V gene sequence: CDR1 ENHRY, CDR2 SYGVKD. This CDR3 is CAISRDGKETQYF. CDR3 sequence (DNA): TGTGCCATCAGTCGGGACGGAAAAGAGACCCAGTACTTC.

The chain recombines TRBV27 with TRBJ1-1; TRBD1 is a possible D gene (5 bases). CDR1 MNHEY and CDR2 SMNVEV come from the germline V gene (reference sequence). CDR3 length: 15 residues. The V gene lost 7 bases and the J gene lost 2 bases, with 17 bases spanning the gap. In nucleotides, the CDR3 is TGTGCCAGCACAACGAGGGGCCGATTCAACACTGAAGCTTTCTTT. Its translation is CASTTRGRFNTEAFF.

V and J are TRBV2 and TRBJ2-5; the match to TRBD2 covers 9 bases. The V gene's germline CDR1 is SNHLY and CDR2 FYNNEI. The CDR3 runs to 15 residues. The trim removed 1 base at V and 5 bases at J, leaving 5 bases unmatched. The CDR3 loop reads CASSEEAGGGETQYF. In nucleotides, the CDR3 is TGTGCCAGCAGTGAAGAAGCGGGGGGAGGGGAGACCCAGTACTTC.

This clone is a singleton in its sample. This chain uses TRBV19 with TRBJ2-1, with D unresolved. V was shortened by 5 bases and J by 4 bases, with 15 bases between the two germline ends. The CDR3 sequence is 15 residues long. Germline values: CDR1 LNHDA, CDR2 SQIVND (reference sequence). The DNA for the CDR3 is TGTGCCAGTAGTCTTATCACGACGGGTTACAATGAGCAGTTCTTC. Encoded protein: CASSLITTGYNEQFF.

The rearrangement joins TRBV10-3 to TRBJ2-7; 9 bases fit TRBD1. The V and J ends lost 3 bases and 5 bases, in that order; junction bases with no gene match: 2. The CDR3 is 13 amino acids. Germline V gives CDR1 ENHRY, CDR2 SYGVKD. The DNA of the CDR3 is TGTGCCATCAGTGACCGGGACAGGGACGAGCAGTACTTC. Translating gives CAISDRDRDEQYF.

This chain connects TRBV4-1 to TRBJ2-7, with D unresolved. V was clipped by 1 base and J by 2 bases, with 9 bases between them. There are 14 residues in the CDR3. Germline V lookup: CDR1 MGHRA, CDR2 YSYEKL. CDR3 in amino acids: CASSQASSTYEQYF. For the CDR3, the DNA is TGCGCCAGCAGCCAAGCATCCTCCACCTACGAGCAGTACTTC.

The chain recombines TRBV4-2 with TRBJ2-7, with D perhaps being TRBD1 or TRBD2 (5 bases each). Per germline, CDR1 LGHNA and CDR2 YNFKEQ. The ends were cut back, 0 bases at V and 2 bases at J, with 14 bases in the middle. The CDR3 is 16 residues long. CDR3 in amino acids: CASSQEYGTAAYEQYF. The CDR3 DNA is TGTGCCAGCAGCCAAGAGTATGGGACCGCGGCCTACGAGCAGTACTTC.